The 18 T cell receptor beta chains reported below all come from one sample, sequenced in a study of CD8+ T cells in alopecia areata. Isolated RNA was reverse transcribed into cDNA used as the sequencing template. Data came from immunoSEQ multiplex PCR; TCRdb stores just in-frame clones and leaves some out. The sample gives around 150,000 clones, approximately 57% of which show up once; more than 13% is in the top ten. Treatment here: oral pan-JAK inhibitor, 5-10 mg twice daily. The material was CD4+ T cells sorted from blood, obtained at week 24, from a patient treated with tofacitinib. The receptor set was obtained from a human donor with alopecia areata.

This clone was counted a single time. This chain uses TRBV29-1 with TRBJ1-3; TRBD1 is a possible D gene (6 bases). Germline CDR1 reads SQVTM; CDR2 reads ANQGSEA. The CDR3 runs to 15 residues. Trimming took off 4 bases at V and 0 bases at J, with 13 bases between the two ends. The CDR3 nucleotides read TGCAGCGTTGGGATTGGGACAAGCTCTGGAAACACCATATATTTT. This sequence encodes CSVGIGTSSGNTIYF.

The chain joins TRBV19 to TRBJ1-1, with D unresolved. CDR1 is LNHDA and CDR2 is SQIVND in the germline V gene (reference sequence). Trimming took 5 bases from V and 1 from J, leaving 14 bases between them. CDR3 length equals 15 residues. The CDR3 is CASSLTPTSNTEAFF. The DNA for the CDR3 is TGTGCCAGTAGTTTGACACCTACCTCGAACACTGAAGCTTTCTTT.

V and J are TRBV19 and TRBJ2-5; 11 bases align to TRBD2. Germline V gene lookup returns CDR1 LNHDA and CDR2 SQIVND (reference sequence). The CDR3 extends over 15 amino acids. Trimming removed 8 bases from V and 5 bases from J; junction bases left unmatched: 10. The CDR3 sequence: CASRETSGVSETQYF. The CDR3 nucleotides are TGTGCCAGTCGGGAGACTAGCGGGGTTTCCGAGACCCAGTACTTC.

CDR3 in DNA: TGCAGCGTTGAAGCCCTCCAGCGGCCCTACAATGAGCAGTTCTTC. This encodes CSVEALQRPYNEQFF. This chain joins TRBV29-1 and TRBJ2-1, with TRBD2 as a possible D gene (5 bases). The CDR3 has 15 amino acids. V was pared by 1 base and J by 2 bases, with 12 bases between. From germline, CDR1 is SQVTM and CDR2 ANQGSEA.

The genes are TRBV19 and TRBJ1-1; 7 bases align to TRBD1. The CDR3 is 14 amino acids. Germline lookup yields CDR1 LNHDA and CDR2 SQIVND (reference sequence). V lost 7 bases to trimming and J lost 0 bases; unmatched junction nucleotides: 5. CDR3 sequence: CASTMDRLNTEAFF. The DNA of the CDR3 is TGTGCCAGTACCATGGACAGGCTGAACACTGAAGCTTTCTTT. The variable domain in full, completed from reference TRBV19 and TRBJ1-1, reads DGGITQSPKYLFRKEGQNVTLSCEQNLNHDAMYWYRQDPGQGLRLIYYSQIVNDFQKGDIAEGYSVSREKKESFPLTVTSAQKNPTAFYLCASTMDRLNTEAFFGQGTRLTVV.

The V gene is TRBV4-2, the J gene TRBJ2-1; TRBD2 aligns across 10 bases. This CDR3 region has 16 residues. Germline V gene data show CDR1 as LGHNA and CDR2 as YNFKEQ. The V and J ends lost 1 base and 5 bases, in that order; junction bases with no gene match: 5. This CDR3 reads CASSQGSSGGDNEQFF. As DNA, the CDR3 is TGTGCCAGCAGCCAAGGTTCTAGCGGGGGCGACAATGAGCAGTTCTTC.

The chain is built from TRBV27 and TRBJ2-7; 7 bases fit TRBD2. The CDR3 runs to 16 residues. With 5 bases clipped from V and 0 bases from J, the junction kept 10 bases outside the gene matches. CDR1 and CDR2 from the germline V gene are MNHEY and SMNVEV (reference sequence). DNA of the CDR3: TGTGCCAGCAGTCCCTCTGGCGGGGGAGTCTCCTACGAGCAGTACTTC. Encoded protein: CASSPSGGGVSYEQYF.

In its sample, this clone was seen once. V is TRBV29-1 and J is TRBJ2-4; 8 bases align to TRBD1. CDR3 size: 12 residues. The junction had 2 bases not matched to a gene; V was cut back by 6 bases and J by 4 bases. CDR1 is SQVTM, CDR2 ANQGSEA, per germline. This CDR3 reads CSVRTGKNIQYF. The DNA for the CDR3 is TGCAGCGTAAGGACAGGGAAAAACATTCAGTACTTC.

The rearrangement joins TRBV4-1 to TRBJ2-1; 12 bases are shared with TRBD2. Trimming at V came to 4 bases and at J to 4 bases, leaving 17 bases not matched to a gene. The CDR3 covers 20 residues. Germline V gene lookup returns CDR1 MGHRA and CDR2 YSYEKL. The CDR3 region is CASSPQEAGRTSGGYNEQFF. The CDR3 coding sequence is TGCGCCAGCAGCCCCCAGGAGGCGGGCCGAACTAGCGGGGGGTACAATGAGCAGTTCTTC.

The CDR3 coding sequence is TGTGCCAGCAGAGACCCGGGACAGGGAGAAGAGACCCAGTACTTC. This translates into CASRDPGQGEETQYF. The chain combines TRBV5-4 with TRBJ2-5; 9 bases map to TRBD1. The V gene's germline CDR1 is SGHNT and CDR2 YYREEE (reference sequence). This CDR3 comprises 15 residues. The trim removed 5 bases at V and 3 bases at J, leaving 8 bases unmatched.

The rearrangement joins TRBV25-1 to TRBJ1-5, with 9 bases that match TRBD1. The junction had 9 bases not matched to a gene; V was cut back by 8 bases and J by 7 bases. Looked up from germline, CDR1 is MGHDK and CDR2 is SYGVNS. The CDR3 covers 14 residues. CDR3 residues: CASQRTGAGQPQHF. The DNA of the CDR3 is TGTGCCAGCCAAAGGACAGGGGCCGGGCAGCCCCAGCATTTT.

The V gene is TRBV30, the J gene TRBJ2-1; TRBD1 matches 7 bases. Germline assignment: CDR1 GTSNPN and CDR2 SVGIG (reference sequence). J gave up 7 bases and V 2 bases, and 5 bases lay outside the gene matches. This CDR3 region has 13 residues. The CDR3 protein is CAWSLSTGNEQFF. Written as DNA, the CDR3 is TGTGCCTGGAGTCTCTCGACAGGGAATGAGCAGTTCTTC.

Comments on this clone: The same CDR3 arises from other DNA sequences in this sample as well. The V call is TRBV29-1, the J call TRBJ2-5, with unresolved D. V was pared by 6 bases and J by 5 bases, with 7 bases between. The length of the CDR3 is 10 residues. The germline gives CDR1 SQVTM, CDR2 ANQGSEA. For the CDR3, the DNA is TGCAGCGTATCTAAGGAGACCCAGTACTTC. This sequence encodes CSVSKETQYF.

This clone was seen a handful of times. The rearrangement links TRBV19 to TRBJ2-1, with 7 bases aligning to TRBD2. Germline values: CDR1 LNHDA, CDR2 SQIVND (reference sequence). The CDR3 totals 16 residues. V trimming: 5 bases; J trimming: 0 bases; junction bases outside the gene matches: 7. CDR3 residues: CASSPSTSSSYNEQFF. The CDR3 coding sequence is TGTGCCAGTAGTCCTTCGACTAGCAGCTCCTACAATGAGCAGTTCTTC.

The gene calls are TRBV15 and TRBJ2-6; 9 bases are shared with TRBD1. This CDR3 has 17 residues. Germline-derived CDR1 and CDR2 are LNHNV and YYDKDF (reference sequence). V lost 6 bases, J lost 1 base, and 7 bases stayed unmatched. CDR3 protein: CATRTDRGGSGANVLTF. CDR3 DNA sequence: TGTGCCACCAGGACGGACAGGGGTGGTTCTGGGGCCAACGTCCTGACTTTC.

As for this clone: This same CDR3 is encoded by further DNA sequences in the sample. The CDR3 here is CAWSVRAGYTF. For the CDR3, the DNA is TGTGCCTGGAGTGTAAGAGCTGGCTACACCTTC. This chain joins TRBV30 and TRBJ1-2; D remains unclear. V gave up 0 bases and J gave up 7 bases, with 6 bases separating them. CDR3 size: 11 residues. Germline V lookup: CDR1 GTSNPN, CDR2 SVGIG (reference sequence).

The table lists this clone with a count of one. The CDR3 is CASSPGIKTSTDTQYF. CDR3 coding DNA: TGTGCCAGCAGCCCGGGCATCAAAACTAGCACAGATACGCAGTATTTT. The V gene is TRBV4-2, the J gene TRBJ2-3; D is undetermined. This CDR3 has 16 residues. Trimming cost V 4 bases and J 0 bases, with 14 bases left between them. Germline V gene sequence: CDR1 LGHNA, CDR2 YNFKEQ.

CDR3 DNA sequence: TGTGCCAGCAGCCAAGACTACAGGAGGATCACAGATACGCAGTATTTT. It translates to CASSQDYRRITDTQYF. The V gene is TRBV4-2, the J gene TRBJ2-3; D is possibly TRBD1 or TRBD2 (5 bases each). Germline-derived CDR1 and CDR2 are LGHNA and YNFKEQ. The CDR3 runs 16 residues. The V end was cut by 0 bases, the J end by 2 bases, with 12 bases between.